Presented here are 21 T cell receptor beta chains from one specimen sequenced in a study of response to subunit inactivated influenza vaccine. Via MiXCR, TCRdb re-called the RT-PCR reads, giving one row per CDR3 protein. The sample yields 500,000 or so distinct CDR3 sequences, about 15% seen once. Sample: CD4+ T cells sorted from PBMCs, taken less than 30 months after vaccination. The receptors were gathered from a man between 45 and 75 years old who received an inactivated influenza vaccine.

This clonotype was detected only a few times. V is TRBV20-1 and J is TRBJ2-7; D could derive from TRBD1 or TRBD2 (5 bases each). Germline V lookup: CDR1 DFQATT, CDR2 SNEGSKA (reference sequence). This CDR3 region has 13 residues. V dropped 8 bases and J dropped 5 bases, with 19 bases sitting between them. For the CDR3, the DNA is TGCAGTTCCTTACTAGGGACGAAAGACGAGCAGTACTTC. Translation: CSSLLGTKDEQYF.

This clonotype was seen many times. The CDR3 is CASSITGTSAGELFF. The DNA for the CDR3 is TGTGCCAGCAGCATCACCGGGACTAGTGCCGGGGAGCTGTTTTTT. This chain links TRBV5-4 with TRBJ2-2, with 8 bases that match TRBD2. V lost 4 bases, J lost 6 bases, and 8 bases stayed unmatched. Germline CDR1 reads SGHNT; CDR2 reads YYREEE (reference sequence). CDR3 length: 15 residues.

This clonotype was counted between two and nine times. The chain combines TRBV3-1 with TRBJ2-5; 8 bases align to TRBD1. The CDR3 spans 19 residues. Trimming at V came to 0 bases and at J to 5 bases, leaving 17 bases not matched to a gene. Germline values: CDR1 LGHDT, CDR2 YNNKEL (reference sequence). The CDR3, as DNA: TGTGCCAGCAGCCAAGATCCACTCTTCGGACAGGGTTTTGGGGAGACCCAGTACTTC. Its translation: CASSQDPLFGQGFGETQYF.

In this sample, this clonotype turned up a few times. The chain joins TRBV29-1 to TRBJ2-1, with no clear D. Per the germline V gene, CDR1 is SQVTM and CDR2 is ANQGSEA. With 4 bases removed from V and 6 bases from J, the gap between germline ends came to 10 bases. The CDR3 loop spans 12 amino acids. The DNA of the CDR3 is TGCAGCGTTGTGTTGTGGGGCAATGAGCAGTTCTTC. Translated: CSVVLWGNEQFF.

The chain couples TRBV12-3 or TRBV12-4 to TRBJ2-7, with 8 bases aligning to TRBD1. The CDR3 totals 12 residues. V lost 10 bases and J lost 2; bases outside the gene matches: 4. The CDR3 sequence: CAMRTGTYEQYF. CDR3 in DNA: TGTGCCATGCGGACAGGGACCTACGAGCAGTACTTC.

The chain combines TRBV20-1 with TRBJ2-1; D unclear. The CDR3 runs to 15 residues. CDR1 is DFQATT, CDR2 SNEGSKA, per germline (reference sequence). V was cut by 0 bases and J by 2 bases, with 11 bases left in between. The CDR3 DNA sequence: TGCAGTGCTAGAGATACGAAGAGCGCCTACAATGAGCAGTTCTTC. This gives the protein CSARDTKSAYNEQFF.

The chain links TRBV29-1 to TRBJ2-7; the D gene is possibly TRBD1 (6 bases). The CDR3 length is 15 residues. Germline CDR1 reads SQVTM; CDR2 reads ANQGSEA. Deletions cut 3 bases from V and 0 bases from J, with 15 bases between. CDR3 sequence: CSVEGDDRSSYEQYF. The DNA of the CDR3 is TGCAGCGTTGAGGGGGATGACAGGAGCTCCTACGAGCAGTACTTC.

The CDR3 loop is CASSLAFTGGSYEQYF. The CDR3 DNA reads TGTGCCAGCAGCTTAGCGTTTACAGGTGGCTCCTACGAGCAGTACTTC. The genes are TRBV7-9 and TRBJ2-7; the D gene is possibly TRBD1 (5 bases). Trimming left V 0 bases short and J 0 bases short, with 12 bases between. The CDR3 spans 16 residues. Germline loops: CDR1 SEHNR, CDR2 FQNEAQ (reference sequence).

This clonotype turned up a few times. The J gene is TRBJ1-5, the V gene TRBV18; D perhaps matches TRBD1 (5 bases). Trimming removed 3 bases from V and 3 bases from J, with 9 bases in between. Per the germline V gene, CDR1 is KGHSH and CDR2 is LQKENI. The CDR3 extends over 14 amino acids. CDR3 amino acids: CASSPTGPNQPQHF. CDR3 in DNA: TGTGCCAGCTCACCTACAGGCCCCAATCAGCCCCAGCATTTT.

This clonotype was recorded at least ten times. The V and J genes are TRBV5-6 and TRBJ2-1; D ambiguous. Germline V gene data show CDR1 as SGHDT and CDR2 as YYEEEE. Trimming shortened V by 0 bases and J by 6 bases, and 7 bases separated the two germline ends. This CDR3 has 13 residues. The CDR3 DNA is TGTGCCAGCAGCTTGGGTGGTATCAATGAGCAGTTCTTC. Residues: CASSLGGINEQFF.

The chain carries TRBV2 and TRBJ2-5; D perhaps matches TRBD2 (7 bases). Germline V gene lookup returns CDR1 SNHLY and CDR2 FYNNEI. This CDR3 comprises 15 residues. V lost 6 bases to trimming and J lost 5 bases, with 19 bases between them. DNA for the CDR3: TGTGCCAGCAGATTTGAGGGGGGGTCCGGGGAGACCCAGTACTTC. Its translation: CASRFEGGSGETQYF.

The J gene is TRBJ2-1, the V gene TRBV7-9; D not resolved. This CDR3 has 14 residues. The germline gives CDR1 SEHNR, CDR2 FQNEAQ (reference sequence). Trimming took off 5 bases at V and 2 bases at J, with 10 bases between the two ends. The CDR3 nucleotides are TGTGCCAGCAGCCCCGGGCAGCCCTACAATGAGCAGTTCTTC. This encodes CASSPGQPYNEQFF.

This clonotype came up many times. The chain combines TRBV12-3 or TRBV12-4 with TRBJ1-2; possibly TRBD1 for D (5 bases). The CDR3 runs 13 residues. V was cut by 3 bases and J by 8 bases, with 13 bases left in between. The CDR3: CASSLSGKMGYTF. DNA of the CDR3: TGTGCCAGCAGTTTGTCAGGGAAGATGGGCTACACCTTC.

The CDR3 is CSAILNTEAFF. CDR3 sequence (DNA): TGCAGTGCCATACTGAACACTGAAGCTTTCTTT. The rearrangement uses TRBV20-1 and TRBJ1-1; D is unresolved. Trimming stripped 6 bases from V and 0 bases from J, with 5 bases between. Germline CDR1 is DFQATT and CDR2 is SNEGSKA (reference sequence). The length of the CDR3 is 11 residues.

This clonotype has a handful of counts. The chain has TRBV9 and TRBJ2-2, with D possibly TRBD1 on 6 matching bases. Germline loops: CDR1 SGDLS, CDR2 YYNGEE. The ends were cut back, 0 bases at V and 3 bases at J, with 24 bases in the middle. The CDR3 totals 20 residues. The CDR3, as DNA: TGTGCCAGCAGCGTAGGACCGGGGAGAGGGCTCAGGGGATACACCGGGGAGCTGTTTTTT. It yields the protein CASSVGPGRGLRGYTGELFF.

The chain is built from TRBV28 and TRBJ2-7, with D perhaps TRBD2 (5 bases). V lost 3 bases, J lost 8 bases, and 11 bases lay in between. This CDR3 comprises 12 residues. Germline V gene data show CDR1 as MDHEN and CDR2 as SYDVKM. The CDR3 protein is CASSFPGGQQYF. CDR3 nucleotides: TGTGCCAGCAGTTTCCCAGGAGGCCAGCAGTACTTC. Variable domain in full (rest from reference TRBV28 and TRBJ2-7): DVKVTQSSRYLVKRTGEKVFLECVQDMDHENMFWYRQDPGLGLRLIYFSYDVKMKEKGDIPEGYSVSREKKERFSLILESASTNQTSMYLCASSFPGGQQYFGPGTRLTVT.

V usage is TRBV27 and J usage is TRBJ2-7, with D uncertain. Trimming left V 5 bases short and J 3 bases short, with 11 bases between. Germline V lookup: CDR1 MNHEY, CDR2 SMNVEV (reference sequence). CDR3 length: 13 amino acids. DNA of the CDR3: TGTGCCAGCAGTGCTCCGGGTCGCTACGAGCAGTACTTC. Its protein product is CASSAPGRYEQYF.

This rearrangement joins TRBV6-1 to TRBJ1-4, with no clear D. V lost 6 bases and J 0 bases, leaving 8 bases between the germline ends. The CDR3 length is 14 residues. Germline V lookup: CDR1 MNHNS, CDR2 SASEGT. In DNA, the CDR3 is TGTGCCAGCAGCCGCCAGGCAACTAATGAAAAACTGTTTTTT. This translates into CASSRQATNEKLFF.

CDR3 DNA sequence: TGTGCCAGCAGCCAAGCGGTGCAGGGTCGGGAGACCCAGTACTTC. It codes for CASSQAVQGRETQYF. The V gene is TRBV3-1, the J gene TRBJ2-5; possibly TRBD1 for D (5 bases). This CDR3 has 15 residues. The ends were cut back, 1 base at V and 5 bases at J, with 14 bases in the middle. The germline V gene encodes CDR1 LGHDT and CDR2 YNNKEL (reference sequence).

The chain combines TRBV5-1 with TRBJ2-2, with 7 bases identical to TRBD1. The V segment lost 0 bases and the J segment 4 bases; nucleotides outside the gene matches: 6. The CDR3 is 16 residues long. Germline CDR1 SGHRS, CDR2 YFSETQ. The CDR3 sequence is CASSLADRVFTGELFF. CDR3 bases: TGCGCCAGCAGCTTGGCCGACAGGGTTTTCACCGGGGAGCTGTTTTTT.

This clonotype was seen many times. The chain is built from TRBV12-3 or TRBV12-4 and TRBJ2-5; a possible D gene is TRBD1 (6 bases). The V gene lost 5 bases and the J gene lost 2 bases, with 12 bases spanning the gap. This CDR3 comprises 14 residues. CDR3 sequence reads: CASSDGQIQETQYF. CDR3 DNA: TGTGCCAGCAGTGATGGACAGATACAAGAGACCCAGTACTTC.